The 5 T cell receptor beta chains below were found in one sample sequenced in a study of cytomegalovirus exposure and HLA in healthy donors (dated by TCRdb to about 2017). Libraries were built with the immunoSEQ multiplex PCR assay. For the multiplex PCR, a mixture combining 60 forward primers for TCR Vbeta segments and 13 reverse primers for TCR Jbeta segments was used. The clones in this table, taken by TCRdb from immuneACCESS, are in-frame only. Not every clone is retained; where verified, under half of the shortfall comes from an unresolved V gene, and the cause of the rest is unknown. The sample table lists approximately 210,000 clones, 87% of them with a count of one. The top ten clonotypes cover 1% to 1.5% of the sample. Sequenced sample: PBMCs. The receptors were gathered from a man between 25 and 39 years old in good health and CMV-seronegative.

This sequence joins TRBV6-5 and TRBJ1-2; 7 bases match TRBD1. CDR1 and CDR2 from the germline V gene are MNHEY and SVGAGI. This CDR3 is 12 amino acids long. J gave up 4 bases and V 6 bases, and 2 bases lay outside the gene matches. The DNA of the CDR3 is TGTGCCAGCAGGACAGGGAGCTATGGCTACACCTTC. It encodes CASRTGSYGYTF.

This chain connects TRBV5-1 to TRBJ2-2; D is perhaps TRBD1 (7 bases). Trimming removed 4 bases at V and 7 bases at J, with 23 bases between. The CDR3 spans 17 residues. Germline V gene sequence: CDR1 SGHRS, CDR2 YFSETQ. The CDR3 loop is CASSRGLTTGFSGELFF. In DNA form, the CDR3 reads TGCGCCAGCAGCCGGGGGCTAACGACAGGGTTCAGCGGGGAGCTGTTTTTT.

The chain uses TRBV19 and TRBJ2-5, with D possibly being TRBD1 (6 bases). Germline V CDR1 and CDR2: LNHDA, SQIVND (reference sequence). This CDR3 has 15 amino acids. The V end was cut by 3 bases, the J end by 4 bases, with 15 bases between. The CDR3 loop is CASSISHLRGETQYF. CDR3 sequence (DNA): TGTGCCAGTAGTATCTCCCACCTCAGGGGAGAGACCCAGTACTTC.

The gene calls are TRBV14 and TRBJ1-1; D gene ambiguous. In germline, CDR1 is SGHDN, CDR2 FVKESK. V was pared by 0 bases and J by 6 bases, with 11 bases between. The CDR3 extends over 14 amino acids. CDR3 in DNA: TGTGCCAGCAGCCAAGATCGGTATATATCTGAAGCTTTCTTT. Residues: CASSQDRYISEAFF. The full variable domain, with the rest looked up from reference TRBV14 and TRBJ1-1, is EAGVTQFPSHSVIEKGQTVTLRCDPISGHDNLYWYRRVMGKEIKFLLHFVKESKQDESGMPNNRFLAERTGGTYSTLKVQPAELEDSGVYFCASSQDRYISEAFFGQGTRLTVV.

The chain combines TRBV5-1 with TRBJ2-5; D might be TRBD1 (6 bases). The CDR3 loop spans 16 amino acids. The germline V and J ends were trimmed by 0 bases and 6 bases, with 18 bases remaining between them. The germline gives CDR1 SGHRS, CDR2 YFSETQ. The CDR3 spells CASSLDLGGRAKTQYF. The CDR3 DNA reads as TGCGCCAGCAGCTTGGACCTTGGGGGCAGGGCGAAGACCCAGTACTTC.